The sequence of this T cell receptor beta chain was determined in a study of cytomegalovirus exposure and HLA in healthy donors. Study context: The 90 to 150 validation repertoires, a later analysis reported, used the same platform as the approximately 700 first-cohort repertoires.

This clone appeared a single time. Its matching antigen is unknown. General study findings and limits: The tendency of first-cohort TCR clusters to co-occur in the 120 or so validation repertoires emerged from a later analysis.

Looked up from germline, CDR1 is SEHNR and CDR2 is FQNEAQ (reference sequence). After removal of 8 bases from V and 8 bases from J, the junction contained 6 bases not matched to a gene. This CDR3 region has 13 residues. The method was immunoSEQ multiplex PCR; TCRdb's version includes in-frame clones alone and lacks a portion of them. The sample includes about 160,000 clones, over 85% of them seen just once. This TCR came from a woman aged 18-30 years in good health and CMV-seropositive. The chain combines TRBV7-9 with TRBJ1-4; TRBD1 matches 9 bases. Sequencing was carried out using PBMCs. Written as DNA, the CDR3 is TGTGCCAGCGGCGACAGGGGGGTCGAAAAACTGTTTTTT. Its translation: CASGDRGVEKLFF.